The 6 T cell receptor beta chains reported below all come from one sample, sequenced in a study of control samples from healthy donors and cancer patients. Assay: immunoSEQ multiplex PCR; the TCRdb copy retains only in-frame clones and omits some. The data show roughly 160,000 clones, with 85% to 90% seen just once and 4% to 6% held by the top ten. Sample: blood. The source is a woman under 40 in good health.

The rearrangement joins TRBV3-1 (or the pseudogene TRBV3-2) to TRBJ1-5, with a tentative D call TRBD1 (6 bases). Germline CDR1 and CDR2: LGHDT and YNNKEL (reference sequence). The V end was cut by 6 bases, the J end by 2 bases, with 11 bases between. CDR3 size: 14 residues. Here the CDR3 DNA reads TGTGCCAGCAGTCAGGACAGCCGCAATCAGCCCCAGCATTTT. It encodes CASSQDSRNQPQHF.

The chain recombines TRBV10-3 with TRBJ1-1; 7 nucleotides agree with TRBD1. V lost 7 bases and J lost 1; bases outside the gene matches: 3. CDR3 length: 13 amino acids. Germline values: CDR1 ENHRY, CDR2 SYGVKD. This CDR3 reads CAINRQGNTEAFF. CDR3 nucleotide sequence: TGTGCCATCAATAGACAGGGGAACACTGAAGCTTTCTTT.

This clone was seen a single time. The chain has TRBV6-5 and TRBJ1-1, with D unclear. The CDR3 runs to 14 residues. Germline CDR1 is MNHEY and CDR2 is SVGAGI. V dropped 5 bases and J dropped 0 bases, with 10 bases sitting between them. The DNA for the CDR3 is TGTGCCAGCAGTCCCCTCCAGCTGAACACTGAAGCTTTCTTT. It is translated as CASSPLQLNTEAFF.

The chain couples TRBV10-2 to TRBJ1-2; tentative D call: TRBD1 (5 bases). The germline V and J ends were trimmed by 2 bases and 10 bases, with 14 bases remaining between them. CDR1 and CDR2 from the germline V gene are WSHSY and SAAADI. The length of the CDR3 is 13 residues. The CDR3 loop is CASSEKGDSFYTF. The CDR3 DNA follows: TGCGCCAGCAGTGAGAAGGGAGACAGCTTCTACACCTTC.

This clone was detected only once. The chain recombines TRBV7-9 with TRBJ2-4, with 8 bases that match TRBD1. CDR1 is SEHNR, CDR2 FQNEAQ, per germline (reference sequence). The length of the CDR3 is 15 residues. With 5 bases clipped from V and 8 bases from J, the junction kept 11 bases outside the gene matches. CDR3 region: CASSPPDRVIDIQYF. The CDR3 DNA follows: TGTGCCAGCAGCCCGCCGGACAGGGTCATTGACATTCAGTACTTC.

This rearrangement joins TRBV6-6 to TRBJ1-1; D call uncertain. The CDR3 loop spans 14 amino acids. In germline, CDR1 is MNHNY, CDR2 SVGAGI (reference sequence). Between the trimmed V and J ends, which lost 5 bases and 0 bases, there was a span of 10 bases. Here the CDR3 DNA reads TGTGCCAGCAGTATGGACGGCATGAACACTGAAGCTTTCTTT. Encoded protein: CASSMDGMNTEAFF.